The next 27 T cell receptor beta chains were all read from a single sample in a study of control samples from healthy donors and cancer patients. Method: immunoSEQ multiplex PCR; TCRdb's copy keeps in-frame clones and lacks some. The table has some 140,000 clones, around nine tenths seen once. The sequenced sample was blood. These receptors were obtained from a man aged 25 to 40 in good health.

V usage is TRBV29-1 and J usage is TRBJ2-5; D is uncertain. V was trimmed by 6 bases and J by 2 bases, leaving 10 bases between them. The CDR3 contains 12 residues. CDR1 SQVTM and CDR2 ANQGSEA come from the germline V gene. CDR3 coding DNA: TGCAGCGTCAACAGACTGCAAGAGACCCAGTACTTC. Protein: CSVNRLQETQYF.

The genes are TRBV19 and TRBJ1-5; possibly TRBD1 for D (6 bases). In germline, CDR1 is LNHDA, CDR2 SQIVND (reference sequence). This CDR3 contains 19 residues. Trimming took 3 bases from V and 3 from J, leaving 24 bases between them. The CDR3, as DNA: TGTGCCAGTAGTATCGGCCTAGGACAGACTTCGCGGTTCAATCAGCCCCAGCATTTT. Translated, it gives CASSIGLGQTSRFNQPQHF.

The CDR3 DNA follows: TGTGCCAGCAGCCCGACAGGTAGCAGTTCACCCCTCCACTTT. Its translation: CASSPTGSSSPLHF. The V gene is TRBV6-5, the J gene TRBJ1-6, with D perhaps matching TRBD1 (6 bases). CDR1 is MNHEY, CDR2 SVGAGI, per germline. The CDR3 spans 14 residues. Trimming removed 6 bases from V and 9 bases from J, with 15 bases in between.

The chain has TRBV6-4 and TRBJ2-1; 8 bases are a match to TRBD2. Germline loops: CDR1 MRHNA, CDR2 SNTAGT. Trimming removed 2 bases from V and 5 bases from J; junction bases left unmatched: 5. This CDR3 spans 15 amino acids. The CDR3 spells CASSDGVSGNNEQFF. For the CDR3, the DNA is TGTGCCAGCAGTGACGGGGTTAGCGGGAACAATGAGCAGTTCTTC.

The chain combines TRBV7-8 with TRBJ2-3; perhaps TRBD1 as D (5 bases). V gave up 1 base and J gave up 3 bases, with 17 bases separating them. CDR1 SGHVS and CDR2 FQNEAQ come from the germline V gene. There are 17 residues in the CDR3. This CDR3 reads CASSLETFWAGTDTQYF. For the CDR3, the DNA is TGTGCCAGCAGCTTAGAAACGTTCTGGGCAGGGACAGATACGCAGTATTTT. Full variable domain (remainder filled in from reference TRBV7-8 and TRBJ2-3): GAGVSQSPRYKVAKRGQDVALRCDPISGHVSLFWYQQALGQGPEFLTYFQNEAQLDKSGLPSDRFFAERPEGSVSTLKIQRTQQEDSAVYLCASSLETFWAGTDTQYFGPGTRLTVL.

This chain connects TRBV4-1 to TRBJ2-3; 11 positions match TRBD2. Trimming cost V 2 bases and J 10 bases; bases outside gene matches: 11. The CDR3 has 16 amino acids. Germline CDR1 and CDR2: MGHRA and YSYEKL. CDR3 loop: CASSQTTSGTIFAQYF. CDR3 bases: TGCGCCAGCAGCCAAACGACTAGCGGGACCATCTTTGCGCAGTATTTT.

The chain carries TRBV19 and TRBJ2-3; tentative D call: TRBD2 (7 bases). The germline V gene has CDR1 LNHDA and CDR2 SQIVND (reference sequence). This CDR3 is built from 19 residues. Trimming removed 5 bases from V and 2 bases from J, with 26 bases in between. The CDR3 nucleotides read TGTGCCAGTAGTGACACCCCGGGAGCTACGGGGGGCTTCACAGATACGCAGTATTTT. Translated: CASSDTPGATGGFTDTQYF.

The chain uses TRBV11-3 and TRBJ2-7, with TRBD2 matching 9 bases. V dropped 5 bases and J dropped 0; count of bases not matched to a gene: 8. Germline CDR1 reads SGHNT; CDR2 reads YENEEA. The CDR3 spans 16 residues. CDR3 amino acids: CASSNSGSGGSYEQYF. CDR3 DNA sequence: TGTGCCAGCAGCAATAGCGGGAGTGGCGGCTCCTACGAGCAGTACTTC.

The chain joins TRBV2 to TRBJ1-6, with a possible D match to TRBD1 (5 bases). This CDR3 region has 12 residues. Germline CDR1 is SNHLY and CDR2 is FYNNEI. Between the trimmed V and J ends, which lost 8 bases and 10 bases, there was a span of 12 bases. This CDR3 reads CASGGLLSPLHF. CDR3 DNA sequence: TGTGCCAGCGGGGGTTTGTTATCACCCCTCCACTTT.

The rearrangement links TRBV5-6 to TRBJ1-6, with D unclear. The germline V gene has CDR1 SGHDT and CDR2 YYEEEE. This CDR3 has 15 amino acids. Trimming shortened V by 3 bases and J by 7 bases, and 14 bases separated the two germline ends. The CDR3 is CASSSRHGRNSPLHF. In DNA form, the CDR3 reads TGTGCCAGCAGCTCCAGACACGGACGCAATTCACCCCTCCACTTT.

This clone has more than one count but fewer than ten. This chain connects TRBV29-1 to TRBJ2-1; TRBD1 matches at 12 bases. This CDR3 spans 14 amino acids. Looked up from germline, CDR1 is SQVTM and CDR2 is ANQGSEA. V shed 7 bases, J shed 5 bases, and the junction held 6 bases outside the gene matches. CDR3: CSARDRGRHNEQFF. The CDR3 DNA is TGCAGCGCCCGGGACAGGGGGCGGCACAATGAGCAGTTCTTC.

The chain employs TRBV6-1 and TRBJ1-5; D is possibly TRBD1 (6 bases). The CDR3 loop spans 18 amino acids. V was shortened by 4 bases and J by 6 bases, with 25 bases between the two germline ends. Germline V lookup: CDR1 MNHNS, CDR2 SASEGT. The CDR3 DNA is TGTGCCAGCAGTGCAACACCAAAAGACACAGGGAGAGGTCAGCCCCAGCATTTT. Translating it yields CASSATPKDTGRGQPQHF.

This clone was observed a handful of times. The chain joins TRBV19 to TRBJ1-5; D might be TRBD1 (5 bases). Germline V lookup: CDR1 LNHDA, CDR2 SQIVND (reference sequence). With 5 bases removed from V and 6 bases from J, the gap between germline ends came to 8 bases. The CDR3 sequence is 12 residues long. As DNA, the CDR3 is TGTGCCAGTAGTCAGGGCGGTCAGCCCCAGCATTTT. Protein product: CASSQGGQPQHF.

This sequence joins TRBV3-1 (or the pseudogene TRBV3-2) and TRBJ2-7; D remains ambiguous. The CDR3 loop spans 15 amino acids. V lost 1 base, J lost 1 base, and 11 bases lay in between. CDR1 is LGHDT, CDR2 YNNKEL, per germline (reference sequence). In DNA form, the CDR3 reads TGTGCCAGCAGCCAAGCCCCGACGGATTCCTACGAGCAGTACTTC. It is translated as CASSQAPTDSYEQYF.

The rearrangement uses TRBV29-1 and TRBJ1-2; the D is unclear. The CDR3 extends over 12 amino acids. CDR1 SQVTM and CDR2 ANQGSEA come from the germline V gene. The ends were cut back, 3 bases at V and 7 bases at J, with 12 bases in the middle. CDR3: CSVERSMGGYTF. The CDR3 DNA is TGCAGCGTTGAGCGGTCGATGGGTGGCTACACCTTC.

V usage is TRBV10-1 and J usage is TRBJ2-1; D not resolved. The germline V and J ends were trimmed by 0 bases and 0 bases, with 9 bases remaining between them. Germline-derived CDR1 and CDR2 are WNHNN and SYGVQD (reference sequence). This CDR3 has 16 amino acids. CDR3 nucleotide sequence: TGCGCCAGCAGTGAGTCGACACCAATCTCCTACAATGAGCAGTTCTTC. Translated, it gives CASSESTPISYNEQFF.

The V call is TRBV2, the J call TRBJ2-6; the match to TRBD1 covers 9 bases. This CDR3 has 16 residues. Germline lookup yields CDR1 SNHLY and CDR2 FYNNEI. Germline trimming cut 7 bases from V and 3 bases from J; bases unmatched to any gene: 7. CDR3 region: CASTGDRVYGANVLTF. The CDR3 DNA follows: TGTGCCAGCACAGGGGACAGGGTATATGGGGCCAACGTCCTGACTTTC.

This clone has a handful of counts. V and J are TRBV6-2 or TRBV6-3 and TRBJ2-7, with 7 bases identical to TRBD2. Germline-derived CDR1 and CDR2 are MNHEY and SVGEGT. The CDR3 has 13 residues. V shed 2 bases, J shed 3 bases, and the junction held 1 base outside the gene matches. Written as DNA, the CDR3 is TGTGCCAGCAGTTACGCTAGCGGCTACGAGCAGTACTTC. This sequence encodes CASSYASGYEQYF.

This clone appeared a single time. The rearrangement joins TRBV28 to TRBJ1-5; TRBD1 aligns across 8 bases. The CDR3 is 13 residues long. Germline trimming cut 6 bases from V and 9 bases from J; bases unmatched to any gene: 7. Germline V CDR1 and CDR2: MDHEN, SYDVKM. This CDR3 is CASRRTGLSPQHF. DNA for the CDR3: TGTGCCAGCAGACGGACAGGGCTTTCGCCCCAGCATTTT.

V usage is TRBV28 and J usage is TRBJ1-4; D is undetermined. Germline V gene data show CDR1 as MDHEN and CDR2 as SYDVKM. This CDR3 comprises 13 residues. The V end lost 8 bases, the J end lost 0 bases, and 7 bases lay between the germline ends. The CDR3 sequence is CASGRATNEKLFF. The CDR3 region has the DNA TGTGCCAGCGGGAGGGCAACTAATGAAAAACTGTTTTTT.

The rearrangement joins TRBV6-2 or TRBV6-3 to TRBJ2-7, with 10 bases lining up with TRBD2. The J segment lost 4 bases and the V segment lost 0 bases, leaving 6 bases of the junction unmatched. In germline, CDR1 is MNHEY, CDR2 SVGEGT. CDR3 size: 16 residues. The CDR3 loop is CASSYSRSSGSYEQYF. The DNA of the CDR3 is TGTGCCAGCAGTTACTCGAGGTCTAGCGGGAGTTACGAGCAGTACTTC.

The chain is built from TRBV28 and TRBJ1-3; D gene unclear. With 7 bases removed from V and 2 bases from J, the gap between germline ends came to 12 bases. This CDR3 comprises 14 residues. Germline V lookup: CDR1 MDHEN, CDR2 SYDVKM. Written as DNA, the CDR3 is TGTGCCAGCAAACAGACGAGGGCTGGAAACACCATATATTTT. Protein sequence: CASKQTRAGNTIYF.

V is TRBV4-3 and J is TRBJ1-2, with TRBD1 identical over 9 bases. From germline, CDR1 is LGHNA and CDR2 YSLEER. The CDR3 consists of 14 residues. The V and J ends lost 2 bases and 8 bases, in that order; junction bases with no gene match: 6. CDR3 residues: CASSQTGTGYGYTF. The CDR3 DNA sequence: TGCGCCAGCAGCCAAACCGGGACAGGGTACGGCTACACCTTC.

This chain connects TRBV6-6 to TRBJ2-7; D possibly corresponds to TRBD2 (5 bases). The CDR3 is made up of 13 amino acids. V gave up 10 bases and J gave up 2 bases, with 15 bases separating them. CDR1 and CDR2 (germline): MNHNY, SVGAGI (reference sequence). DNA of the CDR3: TGTGCCACGCAGGCTAGCCGGACCTACGAGCAGTACTTC. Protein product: CATQASRTYEQYF.

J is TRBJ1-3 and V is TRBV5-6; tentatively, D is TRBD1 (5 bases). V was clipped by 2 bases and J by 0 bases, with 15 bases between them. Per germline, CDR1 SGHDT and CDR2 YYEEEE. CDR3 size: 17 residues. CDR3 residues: CASSFSAGTHSGNTIYF. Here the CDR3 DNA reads TGTGCCAGCAGCTTTTCAGCGGGGACCCACTCTGGAAACACCATATATTTT.

Here the CDR3 DNA reads TGTGCCAGCAGCTTATTTTCCTCGGATTTCAGCTCTGGGGCCAACGTCCTGACTTTC. Protein: CASSLFSSDFSSGANVLTF. The chain has TRBV7-6 and TRBJ2-6; D not resolved. This CDR3 spans 19 amino acids. Per germline, CDR1 SGHVS and CDR2 FNYEAQ. Trimming took off 2 bases at V and 0 bases at J, with 17 bases between the two ends.

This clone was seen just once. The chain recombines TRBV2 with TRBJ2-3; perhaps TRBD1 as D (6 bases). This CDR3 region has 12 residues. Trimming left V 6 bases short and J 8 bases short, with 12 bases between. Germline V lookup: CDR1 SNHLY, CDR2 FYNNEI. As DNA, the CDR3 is TGTGCCAGCAGGGCCGTAGGGGGTACGCAGTATTTT. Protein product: CASRAVGGTQYF.